This TCR beta chain was found in a study of control samples from healthy donors and cancer patients. The V and J ends lost 0 bases and 2 bases, in that order; junction bases with no gene match: 3. Germline values: CDR1 SQVTM, CDR2 ANQGSEA. The CDR3 is 14 amino acids. Only in-frame clones appear in the TCRdb table, and some are missing; sequencing was by immunoSEQ multiplex PCR. The sample includes about 100,000 clones, around 90% of them seen just once. Source material: blood. The chain links TRBV29-1 to TRBJ2-7; 8 nucleotides align to TRBD1. This sequence originates from a woman between 18 and 30 years old in good health. The CDR3 reads CSVEDRGRAYEQYF. The CDR3 DNA follows: TGCAGCGTTGAAGACAGGGGGCGAGCCTACGAGCAGTACTTC.